This TCR beta chain was documented in a study of T-cell reconstitution after alpha-beta-depleted transplantation in children. Study observations and caveats: Surviving recipient T cells and thymic progenitors produced the high day-60 TCRbeta diversity seen in some patients.

Looked up from germline, CDR1 is MNHNS and CDR2 is SASEGT. The CDR3 runs to 14 residues. J lost 9 bases, V lost 6 bases, and 8 bases had no gene match. This clonotype was found many times. The antigen is not known. Unique molecular identifiers were used to barcode this TCRbeta library. TCRdb ran MiXCR on the PCR reads and lists one entry per CDR3 protein. The data show 200,000 to 300,000 distinct CDR3 sequences, just under 8.5% seen once. This chain uses TRBV6-1 with TRBJ1-6; 7 positions match TRBD1. The sequence derives from a male patient younger than 18 who had a stem cell transplant for acute lymphoblastic leukemia, so the T cells may come from the graft donor. Specimen: PBMCs, mostly from graft donor cells, collected 180 days after TCRalphabeta/CD19-depleted stem cell transplant. CDR3 amino acids: CASSSDRVGSPLHF. In DNA form, the CDR3 reads TGTGCCAGCAGCTCAGACAGGGTTGGTTCACCCCTCCACTTT.